What follows are 21 T cell receptor beta chains derived from one specimen sequenced in a study of T cell responses to AZD1222 COVID-19 vaccine. Sequencing used immunoSEQ multiplex PCR; TCRdb keeps in-frame clones, though not all of them. The sample holds about 120,000 clones, roughly 90% seen once. The source material was peripheral blood, sampled on day 0 of AZD1222 vaccination. The receptor source for this set is an adult in good health.

This clone has a single count. The chain is built from TRBV27 and TRBJ1-2; D may be TRBD1 (5 bases). Trimming removed 3 bases at V and 2 bases at J, with 10 bases between. Germline CDR1 reads MNHEY; CDR2 reads SMNVEV (reference sequence). CDR3 length: 14 amino acids. The CDR3, as DNA: TGTGCCAGCAGTTTTACAGGACTGAACTATGGCTACACCTTC. The encoded protein is CASSFTGLNYGYTF.

V is TRBV7-2 and J is TRBJ1-1, with 7 nucleotides matching TRBD1. Germline V gene lookup returns CDR1 SGHTA and CDR2 FQGNSA. The J segment lost 3 bases and the V segment lost 5 bases, leaving 6 bases of the junction unmatched. CDR3 length: 14 amino acids. Written as DNA, the CDR3 is TGTGCCAGCAGCGCCCAGGGGGGGGACACTGAAGCTTTCTTT. The encoded protein is CASSAQGGDTEAFF.

This clone was recorded a few times. The chain joins TRBV11-2 to TRBJ2-7; possible D gene TRBD1, 6 bases. The CDR3 extends over 17 amino acids. Trimming took off 0 bases at V and 0 bases at J, with 15 bases between the two ends. Looked up from germline, CDR1 is SGHAT and CDR2 is FQNNGV. The CDR3 protein is CASSLDRTGYYSYEQYF. The CDR3 DNA reads TGTGCCAGCAGCTTAGATCGAACAGGGTATTACTCCTACGAGCAGTACTTC.

A single count supports this clone. V gene TRBV11-3 combines with J gene TRBJ2-5; 7 bases align to TRBD2. Germline CDR1 SGHNT, CDR2 YENEEA. J gave up 4 bases and V 5 bases, and 16 bases lay outside the gene matches. This CDR3 has 17 residues. This CDR3 reads CASSPGVALGEGETQYF. In DNA, the CDR3 is TGTGCCAGCAGCCCCGGAGTAGCCCTTGGGGAGGGAGAGACCCAGTACTTC.

CDR3 amino acids: CAISESGEKLFF. The CDR3 bases are TGTGCCATCAGTGAGTCCGGTGAAAAACTGTTTTTT. V usage is TRBV10-3 and J usage is TRBJ1-4, with D unclear. The CDR3 length is 12 residues. Trimming cost V 0 bases and J 7 bases, with 3 bases left between them. The germline CDR1 and CDR2 sequences are ENHRY and SYGVKD.

V gene TRBV18 combines with J gene TRBJ1-6; possibly TRBD1 for D (5 bases). Germline V gene lookup returns CDR1 KGHSH and CDR2 LQKENI. V shed 1 base and J shed 5 bases, with 9 bases lying between them. The CDR3 has 15 residues. This CDR3 reads CASSPQDTDNSPLHF. The DNA of the CDR3 is TGTGCCAGCTCACCACAGGACACAGATAATTCACCCCTCCACTTT.

The chain couples TRBV2 to TRBJ2-7; a possible D gene is TRBD1 (5 bases). This CDR3 has 14 amino acids. V lost 6 bases and J 5 bases, leaving 17 bases between the germline ends. In germline, CDR1 is SNHLY, CDR2 FYNNEI. The CDR3 region is CASRKGIDSHEQYF. The CDR3 DNA follows: TGTGCCAGCAGAAAAGGAATAGACAGCCACGAGCAGTACTTC.

The chain has TRBV6-2 or TRBV6-3 and TRBJ1-2, with D perhaps matching TRBD1 (6 bases). This CDR3 has 15 residues. The V and J ends lost 0 bases and 5 bases respectively, with 13 bases between them. Germline V gene sequence: CDR1 MNHEY, CDR2 SVGEGT. The CDR3 protein is CASSYSQGKGYGYTF. CDR3 coding DNA: TGTGCCAGCAGTTACTCACAGGGAAAGGGGTATGGCTACACCTTC.

The rearrangement uses TRBV6-6 and TRBJ1-4; no definite D call. The V gene lost 5 bases and the J gene lost 8 bases, with 9 bases spanning the gap. Germline assignment: CDR1 MNHNY and CDR2 SVGAGI (reference sequence). The CDR3 extends over 12 amino acids. CDR3 region: CASSGGSEKLFF. In nucleotides, the CDR3 is TGTGCCAGCAGTGGAGGGAGCGAAAAACTGTTTTTT.

The V call is TRBV4-2, the J call TRBJ2-5; D gene uncertain. This CDR3 contains 14 residues. The V end lost 4 bases, the J end lost 5 bases, and 14 bases lay between the germline ends. Germline V lookup: CDR1 LGHNA, CDR2 YNFKEQ. CDR3 bases: TGTGCCAGCAGCCGACTCCCATCAGAGGAGACCCAGTACTTC. Translating gives CASSRLPSEETQYF.

V usage is TRBV7-9 and J usage is TRBJ1-5, with D maybe TRBD1 (5 bases). The CDR3 loop spans 14 amino acids. The germline V and J ends were trimmed by 6 bases and 0 bases, with 9 bases remaining between them. Germline-derived CDR1 and CDR2 are SEHNR and FQNEAQ (reference sequence). The CDR3: CASSIDSSNQPQHF. The CDR3 bases are TGTGCCAGCAGTATTGACAGTAGCAATCAGCCCCAGCATTTT. Supplemented by reference TRBV7-9 and TRBJ1-5, the full variable domain reads DTGVSQNPRHKITKRGQNVTFRCDPISEHNRLYWYRQTLGQGPEFLTYFQNEAQLEKSRLLSDRFSAERPKGSFSTLEIQRTEQGDSAMYLCASSIDSSNQPQHFGDGTRLSIL.

As concerns this clone: Other DNA sequences of this sample code for an identical CDR3. The rearrangement uses TRBV6-5 and TRBJ1-1; D uncertain. Germline V gene lookup returns CDR1 MNHEY and CDR2 SVGAGI. V was clipped by 5 bases and J by 1 base, with 8 bases between them. This CDR3 spans 13 amino acids. In DNA, the CDR3 is TGTGCCAGCAGTCCTACAAAGAACACTGAAGCTTTCTTT. Translated, it gives CASSPTKNTEAFF.

This chain connects TRBV7-9 to TRBJ1-2; TRBD1 is a possible D gene (5 bases). The CDR3 has 15 amino acids. Trimming removed 5 bases from V and 3 bases from J, with 16 bases in between. The germline V gene has CDR1 SEHNR and CDR2 FQNEAQ (reference sequence). CDR3 DNA: TGTGCCAGCAGCCCCATGGCGGGGCTGGACTATGGCTACACCTTC. Translation: CASSPMAGLDYGYTF.

The chain combines TRBV2 with TRBJ2-7, with D uncertain. V was clipped by 7 bases and J by 2 bases, with 18 bases between them. CDR1 is SNHLY, CDR2 FYNNEI, per germline. The CDR3 is made up of 15 amino acids. CDR3 nucleotides: TGTGCCAGCAACCTCAACGCGGCTTTAACCTACGAGCAGTACTTC. This codes for CASNLNAALTYEQYF.

V is TRBV5-1 and J is TRBJ1-6; D is unresolved. V was shortened by 4 bases and J by 0 bases, with 5 bases between the two germline ends. CDR1 and CDR2 (germline): SGHRS, YFSETQ. The CDR3 totals 14 residues. For the CDR3, the DNA is TGCGCCAGCAGCCCGAGCTCCTATAATTCACCCCTCCACTTT. As protein: CASSPSSYNSPLHF.

This clone was seen a single time. The CDR3 here is CASTPRRGAMNTEAFF. In DNA form, the CDR3 reads TGTGCCAGCACCCCCCGGCGGGGGGCAATGAACACTGAAGCTTTCTTT. The V gene is TRBV5-6, the J gene TRBJ1-1; D is possibly TRBD1 (6 bases). Trimming removed 6 bases from V and 0 bases from J, with 18 bases in between. CDR3 length: 16 residues. Per germline, CDR1 SGHDT and CDR2 YYEEEE.

CDR3 in amino acids: CASSVGGVGTEAFF. For the CDR3, the DNA is TGTGCCAGCAGCGTAGGAGGGGTCGGCACTGAAGCTTTCTTT. The V and J genes are TRBV9 and TRBJ1-1; tentative D call: TRBD1 (5 bases). CDR3 length: 14 amino acids. V was trimmed by 0 bases and J by 4 bases, leaving 10 bases between them. Germline lookup yields CDR1 SGDLS and CDR2 YYNGEE.

The chain carries TRBV29-1 and TRBJ1-1; D unresolved. V shed 0 bases and J shed 11 bases, with 1 base lying between them. CDR3 size: 8 residues. The germline CDR1 and CDR2 sequences are SQVTM and ANQGSEA. DNA for the CDR3: TGCAGCGTTGAAGACGCTTTCTTT. As protein: CSVEDAFF.

The V gene is TRBV10-3, the J gene TRBJ1-6, with a possible D match to TRBD1 (5 bases). V dropped 0 bases and J dropped 7 bases, with 10 bases sitting between them. CDR3 length: 15 residues. CDR1 and CDR2 from the germline V gene are ENHRY and SYGVKD. As DNA, the CDR3 is TGTGCCATCAGTGAGTCGAGAGGGGAAAATTCACCCCTCCACTTT. Translating gives CAISESRGENSPLHF.

The chain links TRBV18 to TRBJ1-2, with D perhaps matching TRBD1 (5 bases). CDR1 and CDR2 from the germline V gene are KGHSH and LQKENI. The length of the CDR3 is 15 residues. Trimming stripped 0 bases from V and 8 bases from J, with 16 bases between. CDR3 loop: CASSPPDPRWGGYTF. CDR3 nucleotide sequence: TGTGCCAGCTCACCACCGGATCCCAGGTGGGGCGGCTACACCTTC.

V gene TRBV5-4 combines with J gene TRBJ1-2, with 7 bases lining up with TRBD1. The CDR3 extends over 19 amino acids. V shed 1 base, J shed 3 bases, and the junction held 18 bases outside the gene matches. The germline V gene has CDR1 SGHNT and CDR2 YYREEE (reference sequence). The DNA of the CDR3 is TGTGCCAGCAGCTTGCAGGGCGGATGGGGCTCTCAGGGGGACTATGGCTACACCTTC. This encodes CASSLQGGWGSQGDYGYTF.